Listed below are T cell receptor beta chains from one sample, sequenced in a study of tumor-infiltrating lymphocytes in glioblastoma multiforme. TCRdb reprocessed the multiplex PCR reads via MiXCR and lists one record per CDR3 protein. The data hold 15,000 to 20,000 distinct CDR3 sequences, with 55% to 70% observed a single time. Sequenced sample: peripheral blood. Every receptor here comes from a male donor with glioblastoma. The CDR3 runs from the conserved cysteine through the conserved F or W. A D gene is named only where the DNA matches it firmly. Size is stated for part of the rows, as once, few or many counts, or as a class when the clone is expanded.

d_gene,v_gene,abundance,j_gene,CDR3aa,CDR3nt
.,TRBV20-1,.,TRBJ2-7,CSAREWGSPYEQYF,TGCAGTGCTAGAGAATGGGGCAGCCCCTACGAGCAGTACTTC
TRBD2,TRBV4-2,.,TRBJ2-1,CASSHPGLGNGDNEQFF,TGTGCCAGCAGCCACCCGGGACTAGGTAATGGAGACAATGAGCAGTTCTTC
TRBD1,TRBV6-1,.,TRBJ1-1,CASQGQANTEAFF,TGTGCCAGCCAGGGACAGGCGAACACTGAAGCTTTCTTT
TRBD2,TRBV20-1,.,TRBJ2-7,CSAKTGGGSYEQYF,TGCAGTGCTAAGACTGGCGGGGGGTCCTACGAGCAGTACTTC
TRBD1,TRBV30,.,TRBJ2-5,CAWSLGQGRETQYF,TGTGCCTGGAGCTTGGGACAGGGGCGAGAGACCCAGTACTTC
.,TRBV29-1,.,TRBJ2-7,CSVECEGKDEQYF,TGCAGCGTTGAGTGTGAAGGGAAGGACGAGCAGTACTTC
TRBD2,TRBV11-1,.,TRBJ2-4,CSSGHSGGGDIQYF,TGTTCCAGCGGTCATAGCGGGGGGGGGGACATTCAGTACTTC
TRBD2,TRBV20-1,many,TRBJ2-7,CSARGSQRGYEQYF,TGCAGTGCTAGAGGGTCCCAGCGGGGGTACGAGCAGTACTTC
.,TRBV7-9,few,TRBJ2-7,CASSLVGKSTYEQYF,TGTGCCAGCAGCTTAGTAGGCAAGTCGACCTACGAGCAGTACTTC
.,TRBV10-3,many,TRBJ1-1,CAMSLGSNTEAFF,TGTGCCATGAGCCTCGGATCGAACACTGAAGCTTTCTTT
.,TRBV6-6,many,TRBJ2-7,CASISNSLEIYEQYF,TGTGCCAGCATCTCTAATAGTCTAGAGATCTACGAGCAGTACTTC
.,TRBV4-2,.,TRBJ2-1,CASSQEKSEHERFF,TGTGCCAGCAGCCAAGAAAAGTCAGAGCATGAGCGGTTCTTC
.,TRBV20-1,.,TRBJ2-3,CSAWDPTDTQYF,TGCAGTGCTTGGGACCCCACAGATACGCAGTATTTT
.,TRBV29-1,.,TRBJ2-7,CSVESRRSTYEQYF,TGCAGCGTTGAAAGCCGGCGAAGCACCTACGAGCAGTACTTC
.,TRBV11-2,once,TRBJ2-2,CASSLGGHGEPFF,TGTGCCAGCAGCCTTGGGGGTCACGGGGAGCCGTTTTTT
.,TRBV30,many,TRBJ2-3,CAWSEILRAVGTDTQYF,TGTGCCTGGAGTGAAATACTCCGGGCCGTCGGGACAGATACGCAGTATTTT
.,TRBV6-6,.,TRBJ2-7,CAITGPEDEQYF,TGTGCCATCACCGGTCCCGAGGACGAGCAGTACTTC
TRBD2,TRBV11-3,.,TRBJ2-1,CASSGGSGGVNEQFF,TGTGCCAGCAGCGGAGGCTCGGGGGGGGTAAATGAGCAGTTCTTC
TRBD1,TRBV7-9,many,TRBJ2-5,CASSDGQGLVTQYF,TGTGCCAGCAGCGACGGACAGGGGCTGGTGACCCAGTACTTC
.,TRBV11-2,.,TRBJ2-2,CAPSFGGPGELFF,TGTGCCCCGAGCTTTGGGGGTCCCGGGGAGCTGTTTTTT
.,TRBV20-1,.,TRBJ2-3,CSARVNKARATDTQYF,TGCAGTGCTAGAGTAAACAAGGCCCGTGCCACAGATACGCAGTATTTT
.,TRBV20-1,.,TRBJ2-3,CSARDLSTQYF,TGCAGTGCTAGAGATTTGAGTACGCAGTATTTT
TRBD2,TRBV11-2,.,TRBJ2-1,CASSFPAGGNEQFF,TGTGCCAGCAGCTTTCCAGCGGGAGGAAATGAGCAGTTCTTC
.,TRBV29-1,.,TRBJ2-7,CGVGGDKGFYEQYF,TGCGGCGTTGGGGGGGACAAGGGCTTCTACGAGCAGTACTTC
.,TRBV5-1,.,TRBJ2-2,CASSWFRGAGVELFF,TGCGCCAGCAGCTGGTTTCGAGGGGCTGGCGTGGAGCTGTTTTTT
.,TRBV29-1,many,TRBJ2-3,CSARGQGADTQYF,TGCAGTGCTAGAGGGCAGGGCGCAGATACGCAGTATTTT
.,TRBV6-2/TRBV6-3,.,TRBJ1-2,CASINSGDYGYTF,TGTGCCAGCATAAACTCTGGGGACTATGGCTACACCTTC
.,TRBV11-2,.,TRBJ2-1,CASILVRLLNNEQFF,TGTGCCAGCATACTGGTCAGGCTGCTGAACAATGAGCAGTTCTTC
.,TRBV11-2,once,TRBJ2-1,CASSLDRGYNEQFF,TGTGCCAGCAGCTTAGATAGGGGCTACAATGAGCAGTTCTTC
TRBD1,TRBV6-1,.,TRBJ1-6,CASSVHRDRENSPLHF,TGTGCCAGCAGTGTTCACCGGGACAGGGAGAATTCACCCCTCCACTTT
.,TRBV11-2,many,TRBJ2-7,CASSQLTGHSYEQYF,TGTGCCAGCAGCCAGCTAACGGGACACTCTTACGAGCAGTACTTC
TRBD2,TRBV4-2,.,TRBJ2-1,CASSQVGPSGKYNEQFF,TGTGCCAGCAGCCAAGTCGGTCCTAGCGGGAAGTACAATGAGCAGTTCTTC
.,TRBV4-2,once,TRBJ1-2,CASSQDLQGPNYGYTF,TGTGCCAGCAGCCAAGATCTACAGGGCCCTAACTATGGCTACACCTTC
TRBD2,TRBV5-5,.,TRBJ2-7,CASSPGGSRFYEQYF,TGTGCCAGCAGTCCGGGGGGGTCCCGGTTCTACGAGCAGTACTTC
TRBD2,TRBV11-2,.,TRBJ2-1,CASSLKLPSGDRRNEQFF,TGTGCCAGCAGCTTAAAACTTCCTAGCGGAGATCGGCGCAATGAGCAGTTCTTC